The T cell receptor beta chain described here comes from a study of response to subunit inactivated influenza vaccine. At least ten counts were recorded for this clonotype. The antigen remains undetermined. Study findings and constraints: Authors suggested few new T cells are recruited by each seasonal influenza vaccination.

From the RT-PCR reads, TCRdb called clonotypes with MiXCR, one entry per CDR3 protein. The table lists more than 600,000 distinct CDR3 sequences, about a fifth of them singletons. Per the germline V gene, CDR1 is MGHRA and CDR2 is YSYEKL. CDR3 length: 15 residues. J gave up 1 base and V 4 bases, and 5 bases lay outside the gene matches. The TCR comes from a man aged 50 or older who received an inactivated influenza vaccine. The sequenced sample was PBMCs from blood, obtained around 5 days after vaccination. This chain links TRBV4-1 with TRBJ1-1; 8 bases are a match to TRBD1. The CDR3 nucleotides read TGCGCCAGCAGCCGAGGGGACAGGCCGAACACTGAAGCTTTCTTT. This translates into CASSRGDRPNTEAFF.